One and the same sample provided the 14 T cell receptor beta chains below, sequenced in a study of blood T cell repertoires in COVID-19. Generated by immunoSEQ multiplex PCR, the TCRdb table keeps only in-frame clones and is missing some. The repertoire holds 400,000 or so clones, with 70% to 90% as singletons. What was sequenced was PBMCs or T cells enriched from blood (not recorded which). These receptors came from a woman aged 40 to 50 with acute COVID-19.

This clone occurred a few times. The chain employs TRBV14 and TRBJ1-1; a possible D gene is TRBD1 (5 bases). This CDR3 comprises 14 residues. The germline V gene has CDR1 SGHDN and CDR2 FVKESK. The germline V and J ends were trimmed by 0 bases and 3 bases, with 8 bases remaining between them. CDR3 nucleotide sequence: TGTGCCAGCAGCCAAGAATGGGGGGACACTGAAGCTTTCTTT. The encoded protein is CASSQEWGDTEAFF. Together with reference TRBV14 and TRBJ1-1, the CDR3 gives the full variable domain: EAGVTQFPSHSVIEKGQTVTLRCDPISGHDNLYWYRRVMGKEIKFLLHFVKESKQDESGMPNNRFLAERTGGTYSTLKVQPAELEDSGVYFCASSQEWGDTEAFFGQGTRLTVV.

This rearrangement joins TRBV19 to TRBJ1-3; D may be TRBD1 (6 bases). In germline, CDR1 is LNHDA, CDR2 SQIVND (reference sequence). Between the trimmed V and J ends, which lost 8 bases and 0 bases, there was a span of 11 bases. The CDR3 is 14 amino acids. The CDR3 sequence: CASARQASGNTIYF. The CDR3 DNA reads TGTGCCAGTGCCAGACAGGCCTCTGGAAACACCATATATTTT.

This chain links TRBV21-1 with TRBJ2-2; the tabulated D call, TRBD2, remains unverified against the DNA. TRBV21-1 is designated a pseudogene. The CDR3 runs 16 residues. CDR3 region: CASSPSGVRNTGELFF. The CDR3 DNA follows: TGTGCCAGCAGCCCATCCGGGGTGAGGAACACCGGGGAGCTGTTTTTT.

V is TRBV6-6 and J is TRBJ1-2, with 8 bases identical to TRBD1. This CDR3 spans 15 amino acids. The V gene end was trimmed by 0 bases and the J gene end by 5 bases; junction bases not matched to a gene: 5. Germline assignment: CDR1 MNHNY and CDR2 SVGAGI (reference sequence). CDR3 bases: TGTGCCAGCAGTTACTCGAACCAGGGGGCTTATGGCTACACCTTC. Amino acid sequence: CASSYSNQGAYGYTF.

The chain carries TRBV5-1 and TRBJ1-1; maybe TRBD1 (5 bases). CDR1 and CDR2 from the germline V gene are SGHRS and YFSETQ. The CDR3 consists of 15 residues. Trimming left V 4 bases short and J 4 bases short, with 17 bases between. As DNA, the CDR3 is TGCGCCAGCAGCGCCACAGGTGCCTCGGGCACTGAAGCTTTCTTT. Its protein product is CASSATGASGTEAFF.

V and J are TRBV18 and TRBJ2-7, with 11 bases aligning to TRBD1. Germline V gene sequence: CDR1 KGHSH, CDR2 LQKENI. This CDR3 is 15 amino acids long. Losses at the gene ends were 3 bases for V and 2 bases for J; bases not matched to a gene: 3. The CDR3 DNA sequence: TGTGCCAGCTCACCCGGGACAGGGGGAACCTACGAGCAGTACTTC. The encoded protein is CASSPGTGGTYEQYF.

This clone was observed a handful of times. The chain uses TRBV7-8 and TRBJ1-6, with 7 bases identical to TRBD1. Germline values: CDR1 SGHVS, CDR2 FQNEAQ. The J segment lost 8 bases and the V segment lost 9 bases, leaving 7 bases of the junction unmatched. The CDR3 has 13 amino acids. The CDR3 nucleotides are TGTGCCAGTGCGACAGGGCGGGATTCACCCCTCCACTTT. Translation: CASATGRDSPLHF.

This clone occurred once. The genes are TRBV2 and TRBJ2-3, with TRBD1 identical over 9 bases. Germline V gene data show CDR1 as SNHLY and CDR2 as FYNNEI. The ends lost 3 bases at V and 5 bases at J; junction bases unmatched: 3. The CDR3 sequence is 14 residues long. CDR3 coding DNA: TGTGCCAGCAGTGAGGACAGGGGATTAGATACGCAGTATTTT. This codes for CASSEDRGLDTQYF.

V is TRBV2 and J is TRBJ1-1; 7 nucleotides align to TRBD1. This CDR3 is 15 amino acids long. Trimming at V came to 6 bases and at J to 0 bases, leaving 7 bases not matched to a gene. Germline CDR1 reads SNHLY; CDR2 reads FYNNEI. The CDR3 region has the DNA TGTGCCAGCAGCACCCGGGGACAGTTGAACACTGAAGCTTTCTTT. It is translated as CASSTRGQLNTEAFF.

The chain links TRBV2 to TRBJ2-1, with 7 bases aligning to TRBD1. The V gene end was trimmed by 8 bases and the J gene end by 5 bases; junction bases not matched to a gene: 6. Germline lookup yields CDR1 SNHLY and CDR2 FYNNEI. CDR3 size: 13 residues. The CDR3 loop is CASLRDSNNEQFF. The CDR3 bases are TGTGCCAGCCTCCGGGACAGTAACAATGAGCAGTTCTTC.

This clone was observed a few times. The chain employs TRBV4-2 and TRBJ1-1; a weak D match, TRBD1 (5 bases). The CDR3 contains 15 residues. Germline loops: CDR1 LGHNA, CDR2 YNFKEQ. Trimming removed 1 base at V and 3 bases at J, with 12 bases between. Here the CDR3 reads CASSQGIGGDTEAFF. The CDR3 bases are TGTGCCAGCAGCCAAGGTATAGGAGGGGACACTGAAGCTTTCTTT.

DNA of the CDR3: TGTGCCAGCAGCTCCCTAGCAGCGAGCTCCTACAATGAGCAGTTCTTC. It encodes CASSSLAASSYNEQFF. This chain links TRBV9 with TRBJ2-1, with D maybe TRBD2 (5 bases). Germline CDR1 and CDR2: SGDLS and YYNGEE. V lost 4 bases to trimming and J lost 0 bases, with 14 bases between them. This CDR3 contains 16 residues. Supplemented by reference TRBV9 and TRBJ2-1, the full variable domain reads DSGVTQTPKHLITATGQRVTLRCSPRSGDLSVYWYQQSLDQGLQFLIQYYNGEERAKGNILERFSAQQFPDLHSELNLSSLELGDSALYFCASSSLAASSYNEQFFGPGTRLTVL.

J is TRBJ2-2 and V is TRBV9, with TRBD1 as a possible D gene (6 bases). V lost 2 bases and J lost 0, with 11 bases in between. The CDR3 is 16 amino acids. CDR1 is SGDLS and CDR2 is YYNGEE in the germline V gene. CDR3: CASSVTGFSNTGELFF. DNA of the CDR3: TGTGCCAGCAGCGTTACAGGGTTTTCGAACACCGGGGAGCTGTTTTTT. The full variable domain, its missing parts supplied by reference TRBV9 and TRBJ2-2, is DSGVTQTPKHLITATGQRVTLRCSPRSGDLSVYWYQQSLDQGLQFLIQYYNGEERAKGNILERFSAQQFPDLHSELNLSSLELGDSALYFCASSVTGFSNTGELFFGEGSRLTVL.

The genes are TRBV1 and TRBJ2-1; no DNA check was done on the table's D call, TRBD2. TRBV1 has pseudogene status. The CDR3 sequence is 17 residues long. The DNA of the CDR3 is TGCACCAGCAGCCAAGATCGAGGGGGACTAGCCCAAAATGAGCAGTTCTTC. Its translation is CTSSQDRGGLAQNEQFF.